This is a list of T cell receptor beta chains from one sample in a study of blood T cell repertoires in COVID-19. Using immunoSEQ multiplex PCR, the repertoire was profiled, and TCRdb retains in-frame clones only, with some absent. Of some 190,000 clones listed, 80% are singletons. Sequencing was done on a sample of PBMCs or T cells enriched from blood (not recorded which). These receptors were collected from a man aged 25-45 years with acute COVID-19. Both conserved end residues are part of each CDR3. The D gene is left open where the match is weak. Clone size, where shown, is once, few, many, or a class for clones that have expanded.

CDR3: CASSRAAGDQETQYF
DNA: TGTGCCAGCAGCCGCGCCGCGGGTGACCAAGAGACCCAGTACTTC
size: -
D: -
J: TRBJ2-5
length: 15
V: TRBV27

CDR3: CASSLNPSGYQETQYF
DNA: TGTGCCAGCAGCTTGAATCCGAGCGGGTACCAAGAGACCCAGTACTTC
size: -
D: -
J: TRBJ2-5
length: 16
V: TRBV5-4

CDR3: CASRTGTGGEAFF
DNA: TGTGCCAGCAGAACCGGGACAGGGGGTGAAGCTTTCTTT
size: -
D: TRBD1
J: TRBJ1-1
length: 13
V: TRBV27

CDR3: CASSLGTGPLNTEAFF
DNA: TGTGCCAGCAGCCTAGGGACAGGGCCTTTGAACACTGAAGCTTTCTTT
size: -
D: TRBD1
J: TRBJ1-1
length: 16
V: TRBV11-1

CDR3: CASSQRTEGNSPLHF
DNA: TGTGCCAGCAGCCAAAGGACAGAAGGGAATTCACCCCTCCACTTT
size: -
D: -
J: TRBJ1-6
length: 15
V: TRBV9

CDR3: CASSLRQSSYNEQFF
DNA: TGTGCCAGTAGTCTCCGACAGAGCTCCTACAATGAGCAGTTCTTC
size: -
D: -
J: TRBJ2-1
length: 15
V: TRBV19

CDR3: CSTGRGDYEQYF
DNA: TGCAGCACCGGACGGGGAGACTACGAGCAGTACTTC
size: -
D: -
J: TRBJ2-7
length: 12
V: TRBV29-1

CDR3: CASSVGLLAGGTEQFF
DNA: TGTGCCAGCAGCGTAGGGCTGCTAGCGGGGGGGACTGAGCAGTTCTTC
size: once
D: TRBD2
J: TRBJ2-1
length: 16
V: TRBV9

CDR3: CASSRIASGELFF
DNA: TGTGCCAGCAGCAGGATAGCGAGCGGGGAGCTGTTTTTT
size: -
D: -
J: TRBJ2-2
length: 13
V: TRBV7-2

CDR3: CASSLQGAGNTEAFF
DNA: TGTGCCAGCAGCTTACAGGGGGCCGGAAACACTGAAGCTTTCTTT
size: -
D: TRBD1
J: TRBJ1-1
length: 15
V: TRBV5-4

CDR3: CASSMDRREQFF
DNA: TGTGCCAGCAGCATGGACAGAAGGGAGCAGTTCTTC
size: -
D: -
J: TRBJ2-1
length: 12
V: TRBV9

CDR3: CAWRPPGQGNEQYF
DNA: TGTGCCTGGAGACCACCGGGACAGGGGAACGAGCAGTACTTC
size: -
D: TRBD1
J: TRBJ2-7
length: 14
V: TRBV30

CDR3: CASSDVGSYEQYF
DNA: TGTGCCAGCAGTGATGTGGGCAGCTACGAGCAGTACTTC
size: -
D: -
J: TRBJ2-7
length: 13
V: TRBV2

CDR3: CASNSPGVNQPQHF
DNA: TGTGCCAGCAATTCCCCAGGCGTTAATCAGCCCCAGCATTTT
size: -
D: -
J: TRBJ1-5
length: 14
V: TRBV2

CDR3: CASSLGGTGGQPQHF
DNA: TGTGCCAGCAGCTTAGGGGGGACAGGGGGTCAGCCCCAGCATTTT
size: -
D: TRBD1
J: TRBJ1-5
length: 15
V: TRBV7-9

CDR3: CATSRGTRSDEQFF
DNA: TGTGCCACCAGCAGAGGTACTAGATCGGATGAGCAGTTCTTC
size: few
D: -
J: TRBJ2-1
length: 14
V: TRBV15

CDR3: CASSEGKWGQEQYF
DNA: TGCGCCAGCAGTGAGGGTAAATGGGGGCAAGAGCAGTACTTC
size: -
D: -
J: TRBJ2-7
length: 14
V: TRBV10-2

CDR3: CASSVAAGELFF
DNA: TGCGCCAGCAGTGTTGCGGCCGGGGAGCTGTTTTTT
size: few
D: -
J: TRBJ2-2
length: 12
V: TRBV10-2

CDR3: CASSLDGLDQSGEAFF
DNA: TGCGCCAGCAGCTTGGATGGACTAGACCAGAGCGGTGAAGCTTTCTTT
size: few
D: -
J: TRBJ1-1
length: 16
V: TRBV5-1

CDR3: CASSPLLTSYNTDTQYF
DNA: TGTGCCAGCAGCCCTCTATTGACTAGTTATAACACAGATACGCAGTATTTT
size: -
D: -
J: TRBJ2-3
length: 17
V: TRBV11-2

CDR3: CASSADSNQPQHF
DNA: TGCGCCAGCAGCGCGGATAGCAATCAGCCCCAGCATTTT
size: -
D: -
J: TRBJ1-5
length: 13
V: TRBV5-1

CDR3: CSARWRGGAFF
DNA: TGCAGTGCCCGGTGGCGAGGAGGAGCTTTCTTT
size: -
D: -
J: TRBJ1-1
length: 11
V: TRBV20-1

CDR3: CASSIAGARYNEQFF
DNA: TGTGCCAGCAGCATAGCGGGGGCCAGGTACAATGAGCAGTTCTTC
size: -
D: TRBD2
J: TRBJ2-1
length: 15
V: TRBV7-2

CDR3: CASSLSSRDSGSYEQYF
DNA: TGTGCCAGCAGTTTATCTTCCCGGGACAGCGGGTCCTACGAGCAGTACTTC
size: once
D: -
J: TRBJ2-7
length: 17
V: TRBV27

CDR3: CASSGQHNQPQHF
DNA: TGTGCCAGCAGTGGACAGCACAATCAGCCCCAGCATTTT
size: -
D: -
J: TRBJ1-5
length: 13
V: TRBV12-3/TRBV12-4

CDR3: CASTPSEGQYF
DNA: TGCGCCAGCACACCCTCGGAGGGGCAGTACTTC
size: -
D: -
J: TRBJ2-7
length: 11
V: TRBV5-1

CDR3: CASRDGTGDGYTF
DNA: TGCGCCAGCAGAGATGGGACAGGGGACGGCTACACCTTC
size: -
D: TRBD1
J: TRBJ1-2
length: 13
V: TRBV5-1

CDR3: CASSPSARRGGSSYNEQFF
DNA: TGTGCCAGCAGCCCTTCTGCGAGGCGGGGGGGGAGCTCCTACAATGAGCAGTTCTTC
size: -
D: TRBD2
J: TRBJ2-1
length: 19
V: TRBV7-9

CDR3: CASGSPRDRYEQYF
DNA: TGTGCCAGCGGCAGTCCCCGGGACAGGTACGAGCAGTACTTC
size: many
D: TRBD1
J: TRBJ2-7
length: 14
V: TRBV6-6

CDR3: CASSRTGNSNQPQHF
DNA: TGTGCCAGCAGCCGGACAGGGAATAGCAATCAGCCCCAGCATTTT
size: few
D: TRBD1
J: TRBJ1-5
length: 15
V: TRBV7-9

CDR3: CSVQKDRGPTGELFF
DNA: TGCAGCGTCCAGAAGGACAGGGGGCCGACCGGGGAGCTGTTTTTT
size: few
D: TRBD1
J: TRBJ2-2
length: 15
V: TRBV29-1